This is a list of T cell receptor beta chains from one sample in a study of shared clonotypes between healthy human individuals. Sequenced by immunoSEQ multiplex PCR; TCRdb stores in-frame clones only, minus some. The data contain 550,000 to 750,000 clones, over 95% of them seen just once; the ten biggest clones take up around 0.097%. Source material: naive CD8+ T cells sorted from blood. The origin of the receptors is a woman aged 25-40 years in good health. CDR3s include the opening cysteine and the closing phenylalanine or tryptophan. Fields, in order: clone size, D gene, J gene, V gene, CDR3 DNA, CDR3 protein. The D gene is left open where the match is weak. Only some rows state a clone size, as once, few, many or a class for expanded clones.

size: .
D: .
J: TRBJ1-4
V: TRBV5-1
DNA: TGCGCCAGCAGCTTGGGGGACCGAGCAACTAATGAAAAACTGTTTTTT
CDR3: CASSLGDRATNEKLFF

size: .
D: .
J: TRBJ2-7
V: TRBV5-1
DNA: TGCGCCAGCAGCTTGTTTCGGGAGTGGGTATCCTACGAGCAGTACTTC
CDR3: CASSLFREWVSYEQYF

size: .
D: .
J: TRBJ1-3
V: TRBV6-1
DNA: TGTGCCAGCAGTGAAAGGGGGTCTGGAAACACCATATATTTT
CDR3: CASSERGSGNTIYF

size: .
D: .
J: TRBJ1-5
V: TRBV15
DNA: TGTGCCACCAGCAGAGATCAAGGGGCATTGCAGCCCCAGCATTTT
CDR3: CATSRDQGALQPQHF

size: .
D: TRBD2
J: TRBJ2-7
V: TRBV29-1
DNA: TGCAGCGTTTTACTAGCGGGAACCTCCTACGAGCAGTACTTC
CDR3: CSVLLAGTSYEQYF

size: .
D: TRBD1
J: TRBJ2-7
V: TRBV28
DNA: TGTGCCAGCAGTTTTGTTTCGACAGGGCATTCGTACGAGCAGTACTTC
CDR3: CASSFVSTGHSYEQYF

size: few
D: .
J: TRBJ2-1
V: TRBV19
DNA: TGTGCCAGTAGTCCCATCGGGGTCTACAATGAGCAGTTCTTC
CDR3: CASSPIGVYNEQFF

size: .
D: .
J: TRBJ2-1
V: TRBV5-4
DNA: TGTGCCAGCAAGGGGGGACGCTCCTACAATGAGCAGTTCTTC
CDR3: CASKGGRSYNEQFF

size: .
D: TRBD1
J: TRBJ1-1
V: TRBV27
DNA: TGTGCCAGCCTTGGACAGGTGAACACTGAAGCTTTCTTT
CDR3: CASLGQVNTEAFF

size: .
D: .
J: TRBJ2-3
V: TRBV28
DNA: TGTGCCAGCAGTTTTCCCGGGGCAGATACGCAGTATTTT
CDR3: CASSFPGADTQYF

size: .
D: .
J: TRBJ2-1
V: TRBV9
DNA: TGTGCCAGCAGCGGGTCGTTTGCCTACAATGAGCAGTTCTTC
CDR3: CASSGSFAYNEQFF

size: .
D: .
J: TRBJ1-5
V: TRBV2
DNA: TGTGCCAGCAGTAAGACAGCGAGTCAGCCCCAGCATTTT
CDR3: CASSKTASQPQHF

size: .
D: .
J: TRBJ2-6
V: TRBV7-9
DNA: TGTGCCAGCACCAATAAAGCTGGGGCCAACGTCCTGACTTTC
CDR3: CASTNKAGANVLTF

size: .
D: .
J: TRBJ2-3
V: TRBV5-1
DNA: TGCGCCAGCAGCCCAACGGACAGTTCAGATACGCAGTATTTT
CDR3: CASSPTDSSDTQYF

size: .
D: .
J: TRBJ2-1
V: TRBV28
DNA: TGTGCCAGCAGTTACGATAATGAGCAGTTCTTC
CDR3: CASSYDNEQFF

size: .
D: TRBD2
J: TRBJ2-1
V: TRBV19
DNA: TGTGCCAGTAGTATCGATAGCGGGGCAACCTACAATGAGCAGTTCTTC
CDR3: CASSIDSGATYNEQFF

size: .
D: .
J: TRBJ2-4
V: TRBV11-2
DNA: TGTGCCAGCAGCTTTTCTGATGCAAACATTCAGTACTTC
CDR3: CASSFSDANIQYF

size: .
D: TRBD2
J: TRBJ2-3
V: TRBV10-3
DNA: TGTGCCATCAGTGAGTCACTAGCGGGAGTGGTAGATACGCAGTATTTT
CDR3: CAISESLAGVVDTQYF

size: few
D: .
J: TRBJ1-3
V: TRBV7-9
DNA: TGTGCCAGCGGGGGGAGGCGCGGAAACACCATATATTTT
CDR3: CASGGRRGNTIYF

size: .
D: TRBD1
J: TRBJ2-7
V: TRBV13
DNA: TGTGCCAGCAGTTTCCGGGACAGGGGTTCCTACGAGCAGTACTTC
CDR3: CASSFRDRGSYEQYF

size: .
D: .
J: TRBJ1-5
V: TRBV6-5
DNA: TGTGCCAGCAGGGTTGGTAGCGGGAATCAGCCCCAGCATTTT
CDR3: CASRVGSGNQPQHF

size: .
D: TRBD1
J: TRBJ2-3
V: TRBV9
DNA: TGTGCCAGCAGCGGGACAGGGACCAGCACAGATACGCAGTATTTT
CDR3: CASSGTGTSTDTQYF

size: .
D: .
J: TRBJ1-5
V: TRBV7-9
DNA: TGTGCCAGCAGCTTCGACAGCGGCCAGCCCCAGCATTTT
CDR3: CASSFDSGQPQHF

size: .
D: TRBD1
J: TRBJ1-1
V: TRBV5-6
DNA: TGTGCCAGCAGCTCCCCACCGGGACAGGGGATGAACACTGAAGCTTTCTTT
CDR3: CASSSPPGQGMNTEAFF

size: .
D: .
J: TRBJ2-5
V: TRBV29-1
DNA: TGCAGCGTTGAAGTTTCCGGACCGCAAGAGACCCAGTACTTC
CDR3: CSVEVSGPQETQYF

size: .
D: TRBD1
J: TRBJ2-7
V: TRBV30
DNA: TGTGCCTGGGGCCCGCAGGGGGCCTTCGACGAGCAGTACTTC
CDR3: CAWGPQGAFDEQYF

size: .
D: .
J: TRBJ1-4
V: TRBV5-5
DNA: TGTGCCAGCAGCGGCGACGGAAATGAAAAACTGTTTTTT
CDR3: CASSGDGNEKLFF

size: .
D: TRBD1
J: TRBJ1-1
V: TRBV5-1
DNA: TGCGCCAGCAGCTTTAGGGGGCGAGTAACTGAAGCTTTCTTT
CDR3: CASSFRGRVTEAFF

size: .
D: .
J: TRBJ2-7
V: TRBV19
DNA: TGTGCCAGTAGTATAGCCACCAAGGGGCAGCAGTACTTC
CDR3: CASSIATKGQQYF

size: .
D: TRBD1
J: TRBJ1-2
V: TRBV6-6
DNA: TGTGCCAGCAGTTACGCGGCCACAGGGGGCGACTATGGCTACACCTTC
CDR3: CASSYAATGGDYGYTF

size: .
D: .
J: TRBJ2-1
V: TRBV4-1
DNA: TGCGCCAGCAGCCACGGCCGGGGACGAGGTGAGCAGTTCTTC
CDR3: CASSHGRGRGEQFF

size: .
D: TRBD2
J: TRBJ2-5
V: TRBV28
DNA: TGTGCCAGCAGACATACTAGCGGTCCTTATCAGTACTTC
CDR3: CASRHTSGPYQYF

size: .
D: .
J: TRBJ2-2
V: TRBV28
DNA: TGTGCCAGCAGTTTCGGGGTAGCGGTCACCGGGGAGCTGTTTTTT
CDR3: CASSFGVAVTGELFF

size: .
D: TRBD2
J: TRBJ2-2
V: TRBV19
DNA: TGTGCCAGTACTACCTGGGGGGGGGACCGGGAGCTGTTTTTT
CDR3: CASTTWGGDRELFF

size: .
D: .
J: TRBJ2-3
V: TRBV19
DNA: TGTGCCAGTAGTATAGCTGCCTCAGATACGCAGTATTTT
CDR3: CASSIAASDTQYF

size: .
D: TRBD2
J: TRBJ2-2
V: TRBV27
DNA: TGTGCCAGCAGTACGACTAGCGGGAGACTAACCGGGGAGCTGTTTTTT
CDR3: CASSTTSGRLTGELFF

size: .
D: TRBD1
J: TRBJ2-2
V: TRBV6-6
DNA: TGTGCCAGCAGTTATTCAGGGGGACCCACCGGGGAGCTGTTTTTT
CDR3: CASSYSGGPTGELFF

size: .
D: .
J: TRBJ1-5
V: TRBV12-2
DNA: TGTGCAAGTCGCTTAGGATGTCCGGGACAGGGGGGCTATAGCAATCAGCCCCAGCATTTT
CDR3: CASRLGCPGQGGYSNQPQHF

size: .
D: .
J: TRBJ2-7
V: TRBV7-6
DNA: TGTGCCAGCAGCTTAGGAGGGAGAGCCTCCTACGAGCAGTACTTC
CDR3: CASSLGGRASYEQYF

size: .
D: .
J: TRBJ2-2
V: TRBV21-1
DNA: TGTGCCAGCAGCGAACCTTTAAGCGAAACCACGAACACCGGGGAGCTGTTTTTT
CDR3: CASSEPLSETTNTGELFF

size: .
D: .
J: TRBJ1-1
V: TRBV27
DNA: TGTGCCAGCAGTTTATCTGGGAACTTCATGAACACTGAAGCTTTCTTT
CDR3: CASSLSGNFMNTEAFF

size: .
D: TRBD1
J: TRBJ1-1
V: TRBV5-8
DNA: TGTGCCAGCAGCTTGGCGGCAGGGGGAATCACTGAAGCTTTCTTT
CDR3: CASSLAAGGITEAFF

size: .
D: .
J: TRBJ2-7
V: TRBV5-4
DNA: TGTGCCAGCAGCTTAGGGGGATACGAGCAGTACTTC
CDR3: CASSLGGYEQYF

size: .
D: TRBD2
J: TRBJ2-3
V: TRBV28
DNA: TGTGCCAGCAGCTCCACTAGCGGGGGACCAACTAGCACAGATACGCAGTATTTT
CDR3: CASSSTSGGPTSTDTQYF

size: .
D: .
J: TRBJ2-7
V: TRBV9
DNA: TGTGCCAGCAGCCCCCAGGACTCCCTTTTTTACGAGCAGTACTTC
CDR3: CASSPQDSLFYEQYF

size: .
D: .
J: TRBJ2-3
V: TRBV28
DNA: TGTGCCAGCAGTTTCCCTGTTGCAGATACGCAGTATTTT
CDR3: CASSFPVADTQYF

size: once
D: .
J: TRBJ2-1
V: TRBV11-2
DNA: TGTGCCAGCAGCCCCGGACAGGAGCAGTTCTTC
CDR3: CASSPGQEQFF

size: .
D: .
J: TRBJ1-1
V: TRBV4-1
DNA: TGCGCCAGCAGCCAGGACAGACTAAACACTGAAGCTTTCTTT
CDR3: CASSQDRLNTEAFF

size: .
D: .
J: TRBJ2-4
V: TRBV6-1
DNA: TGTGCCAGCAGTGAAACAATCGTTCGGGACCCAGAGTATGGGGACATTCAGTACTTC
CDR3: CASSETIVRDPEYGDIQYF

size: .
D: TRBD2
J: TRBJ2-7
V: TRBV9
DNA: TGTGCCAGCAGCGTAGGCCTAGCGGGGTACGAGCAGTACTTC
CDR3: CASSVGLAGYEQYF